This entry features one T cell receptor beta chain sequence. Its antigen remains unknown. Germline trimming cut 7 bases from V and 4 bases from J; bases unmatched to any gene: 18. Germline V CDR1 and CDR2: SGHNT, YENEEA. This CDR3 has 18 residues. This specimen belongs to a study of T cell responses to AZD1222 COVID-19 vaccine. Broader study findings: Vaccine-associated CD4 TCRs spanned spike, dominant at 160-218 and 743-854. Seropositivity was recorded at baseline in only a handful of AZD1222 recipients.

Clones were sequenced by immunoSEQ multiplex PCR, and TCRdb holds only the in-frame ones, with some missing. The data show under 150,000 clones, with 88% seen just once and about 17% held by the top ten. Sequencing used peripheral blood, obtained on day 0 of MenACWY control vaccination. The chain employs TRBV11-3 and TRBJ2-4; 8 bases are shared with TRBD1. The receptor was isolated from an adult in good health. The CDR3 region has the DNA TGTGCCAGCATTCCTCCAAGGAGAGGCCGGGACAGGAAAAACATTCAGTACTTC. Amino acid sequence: CASIPPRRGRDRKNIQYF.